The T cell receptor (beta chain) under discussion was sequenced for a study of blood T cell repertoires in COVID-19. Study as a whole: In each case, the material was cDNA or gDNA derived from T cells, B-cell-depleted T cells, or PBMCs.

As originally analysed: Reference gene primer amplification gave estimated nucleated cell counts. Profiling relied on immunoSEQ multiplex PCR, and the TCRdb table lists in-frame clones only, not all of them. Clonal size and the V and J genes are those of that table, whereas D and trimming came from the DNA. The table has roughly 200,000 clones, approximately 88% seen once; the top ten hold approximately 7%. Per germline, CDR1 SGHTA and CDR2 FQGNSA. The V segment lost 0 bases and the J segment 6 bases; nucleotides outside the gene matches: 1. The CDR3 contains 13 residues. Sequencing input: peripheral blood. The chain recombines TRBV7-2 with TRBJ2-7; 8 bases are a match to TRBD1. The TCR comes from a man in his forties with acute or convalescent COVID-19. The DNA of the CDR3 is TGTGCCAGCAGCTTAGCGGACAGGGCCGAGCAGTACTTC. Protein sequence: CASSLADRAEQYF.